This TCR beta chain was documented in a study of blood T cells in healthy people across ages. Study results and limitations: Higher diversity and more naive CD4+ cells were features of long-lived donors, compared to aged donors. Possibly, changes in expanded clonotypes were confounded because donor CMV status was unknown.

Donors ranged from roughly 6 to 100 years old and were healthy Caucasians in Russia. With respect to this clonotype: Antigen: not known.

The second PCR ran about 6 to 11 cycles with a sample-barcoded 5' primer and J-beta primers. Sequencing of every sample gave 2.5 million or more CDR3-containing paired-end reads. TCRdb re-called the 5' RACE reads through MiXCR, storing one row per CDR3 protein. The profile shows approximately 1.5 million distinct CDR3 sequences, roughly 30% of them singletons. Sequenced sample: blood. The TCR was taken from a woman between 25 and 40 years old in good health.

The CDR3 spells CASSQDIGAGGQFSCGYTF. The CDR3 bases are TGTGCCAGCAGCCAAGATATCGGGGCAGGGGGGCAATTCTCCTGTGGCTACACCTTC. The genes are TRBV3-1 and TRBJ1-2; 7 bases line up with TRBD1. The junction had 20 bases not matched to a gene; V was cut back by 0 bases and J by 7 bases. Germline lookup yields CDR1 LGHDT and CDR2 YNNKEL (reference sequence). The CDR3 totals 19 residues. Drawing the rest from reference TRBV3-1 and TRBJ1-2, the complete variable domain is DTAVSQTPKYLVTQMGNDKSIKCEQNLGHDTMYWYKQDSKKFLKIMFSYNNKELIINETVPNRFSPKSPDKAHLNLHINSLELGDSAVYFCASSQDIGAGGQFSCGYTFGSGTRLTVV.